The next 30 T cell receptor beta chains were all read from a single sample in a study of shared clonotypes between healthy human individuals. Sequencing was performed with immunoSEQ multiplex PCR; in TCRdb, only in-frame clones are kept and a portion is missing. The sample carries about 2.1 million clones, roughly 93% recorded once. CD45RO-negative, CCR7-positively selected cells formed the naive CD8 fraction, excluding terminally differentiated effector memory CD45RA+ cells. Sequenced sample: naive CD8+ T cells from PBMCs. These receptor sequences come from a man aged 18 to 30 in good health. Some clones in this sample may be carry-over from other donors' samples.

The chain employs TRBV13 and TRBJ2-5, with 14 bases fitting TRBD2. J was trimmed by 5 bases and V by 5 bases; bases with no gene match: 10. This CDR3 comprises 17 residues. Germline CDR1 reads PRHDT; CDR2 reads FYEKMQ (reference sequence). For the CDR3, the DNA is TGTGCCAGCAGCCCAGGGACTAGCGGGAGACGGCGGGAGACCCAGTACTTC. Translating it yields CASSPGTSGRRRETQYF.

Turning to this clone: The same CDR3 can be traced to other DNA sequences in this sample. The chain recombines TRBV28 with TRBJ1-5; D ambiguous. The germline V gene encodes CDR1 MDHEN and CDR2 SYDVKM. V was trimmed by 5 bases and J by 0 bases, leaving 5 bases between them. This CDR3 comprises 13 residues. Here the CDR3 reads CASSTGSNQPQHF. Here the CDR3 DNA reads TGTGCCAGCAGTACCGGTAGCAATCAGCCCCAGCATTTT.

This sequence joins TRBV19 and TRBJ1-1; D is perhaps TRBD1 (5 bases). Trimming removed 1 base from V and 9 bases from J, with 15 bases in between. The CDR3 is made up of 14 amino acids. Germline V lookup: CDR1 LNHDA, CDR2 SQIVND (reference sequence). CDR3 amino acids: CASSIGVRNRKAFF. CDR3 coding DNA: TGTGCCAGTAGTATAGGGGTAAGGAACAGGAAAGCTTTCTTT.

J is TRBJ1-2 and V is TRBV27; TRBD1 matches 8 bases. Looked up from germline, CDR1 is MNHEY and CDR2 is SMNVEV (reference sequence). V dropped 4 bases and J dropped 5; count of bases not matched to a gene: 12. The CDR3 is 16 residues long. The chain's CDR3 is CASSSTGTGKPYGYTF. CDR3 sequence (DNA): TGTGCCAGCAGTTCAACCGGGACAGGAAAACCGTATGGCTACACCTTC.

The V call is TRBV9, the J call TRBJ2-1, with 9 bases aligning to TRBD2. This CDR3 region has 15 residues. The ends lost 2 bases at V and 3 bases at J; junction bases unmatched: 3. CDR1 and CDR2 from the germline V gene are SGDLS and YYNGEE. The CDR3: CASSVYSGSYNEQFF. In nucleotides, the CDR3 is TGTGCCAGCAGCGTCTATAGCGGGAGCTACAATGAGCAGTTCTTC.

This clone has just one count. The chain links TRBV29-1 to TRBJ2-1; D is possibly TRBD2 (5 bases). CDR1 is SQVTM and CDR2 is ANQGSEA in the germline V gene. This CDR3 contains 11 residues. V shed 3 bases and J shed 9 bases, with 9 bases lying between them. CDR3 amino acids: CSVEVGSEQFF. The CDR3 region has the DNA TGCAGCGTTGAGGTAGGGAGTGAGCAGTTCTTC.

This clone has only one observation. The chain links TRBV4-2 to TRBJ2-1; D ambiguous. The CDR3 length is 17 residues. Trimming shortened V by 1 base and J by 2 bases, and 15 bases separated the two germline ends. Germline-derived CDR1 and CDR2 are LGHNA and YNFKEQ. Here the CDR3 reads CASSQVPSPRAYNEQFF. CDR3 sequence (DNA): TGTGCCAGCAGCCAAGTCCCCAGCCCTAGGGCCTACAATGAGCAGTTCTTC.

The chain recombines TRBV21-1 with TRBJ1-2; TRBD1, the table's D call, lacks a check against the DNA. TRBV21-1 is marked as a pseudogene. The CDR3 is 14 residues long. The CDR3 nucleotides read TGTGCCAGCAGTAGCCCTTTGACAGGTTCCTTCTACACCTTC. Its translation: CASSSPLTGSFYTF.

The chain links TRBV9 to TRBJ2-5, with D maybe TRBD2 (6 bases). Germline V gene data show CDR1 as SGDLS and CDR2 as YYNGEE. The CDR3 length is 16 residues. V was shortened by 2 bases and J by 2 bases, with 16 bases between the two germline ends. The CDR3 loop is CASSVEGRDIQETQYF. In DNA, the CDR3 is TGTGCCAGCAGCGTGGAGGGACGGGATATTCAAGAGACCCAGTACTTC.

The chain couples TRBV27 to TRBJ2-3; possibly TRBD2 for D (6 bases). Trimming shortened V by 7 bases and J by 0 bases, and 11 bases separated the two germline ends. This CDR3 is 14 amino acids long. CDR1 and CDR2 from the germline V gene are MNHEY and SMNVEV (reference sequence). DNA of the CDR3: TGTGCCAGCATGATGCGGGGTAGCACAGATACGCAGTATTTT. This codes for CASMMRGSTDTQYF.

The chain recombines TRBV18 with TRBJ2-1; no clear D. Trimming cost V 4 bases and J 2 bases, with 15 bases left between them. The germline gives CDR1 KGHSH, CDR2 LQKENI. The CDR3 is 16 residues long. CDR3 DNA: TGTGCCAGCTCACTCCCTGAACCCAGGACCTACAATGAGCAGTTCTTC. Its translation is CASSLPEPRTYNEQFF.

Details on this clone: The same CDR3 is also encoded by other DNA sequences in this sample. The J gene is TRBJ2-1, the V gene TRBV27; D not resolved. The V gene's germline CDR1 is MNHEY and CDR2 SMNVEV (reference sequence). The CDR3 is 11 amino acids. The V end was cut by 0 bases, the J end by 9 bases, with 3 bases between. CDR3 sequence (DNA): TGTGCCAGCAGTTTATCCGGTGAGCAGTTCTTC. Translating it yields CASSLSGEQFF.

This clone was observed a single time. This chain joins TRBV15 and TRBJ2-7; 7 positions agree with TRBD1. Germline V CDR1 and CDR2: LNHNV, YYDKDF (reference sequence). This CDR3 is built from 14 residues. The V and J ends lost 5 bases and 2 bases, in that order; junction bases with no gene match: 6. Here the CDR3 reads CATSAYRGPYEQYF. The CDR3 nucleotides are TGTGCCACCAGCGCATACAGGGGACCCTACGAGCAGTACTTC.

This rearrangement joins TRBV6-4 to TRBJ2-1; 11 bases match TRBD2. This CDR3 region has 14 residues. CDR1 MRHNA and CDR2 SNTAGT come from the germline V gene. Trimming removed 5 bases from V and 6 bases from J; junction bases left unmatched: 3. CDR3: CASSPGLAVNEQFF. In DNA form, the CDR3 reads TGTGCCAGCAGTCCGGGACTAGCGGTCAATGAGCAGTTCTTC.

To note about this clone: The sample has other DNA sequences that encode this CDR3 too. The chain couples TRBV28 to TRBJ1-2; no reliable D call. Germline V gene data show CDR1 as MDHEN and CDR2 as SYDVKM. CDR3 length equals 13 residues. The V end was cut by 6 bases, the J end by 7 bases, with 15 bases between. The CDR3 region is CASSPRGVGGYTF. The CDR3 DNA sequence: TGTGCCAGCAGCCCCCGCGGGGTGGGTGGCTACACCTTC.

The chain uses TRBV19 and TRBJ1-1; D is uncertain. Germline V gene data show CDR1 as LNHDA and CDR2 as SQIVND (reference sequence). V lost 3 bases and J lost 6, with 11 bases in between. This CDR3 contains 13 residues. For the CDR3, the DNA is TGTGCCAGTAGTATTTTTACGATCGCTGAAGCTTTCTTT. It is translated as CASSIFTIAEAFF.

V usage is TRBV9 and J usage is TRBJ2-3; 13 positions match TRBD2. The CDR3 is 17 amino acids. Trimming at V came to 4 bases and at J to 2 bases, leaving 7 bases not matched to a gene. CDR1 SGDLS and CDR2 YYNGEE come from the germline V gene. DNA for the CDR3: TGTGCCAGCAGCTGGAGACTAGCGGGAGGTTCCACAGATACGCAGTATTTT. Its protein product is CASSWRLAGGSTDTQYF. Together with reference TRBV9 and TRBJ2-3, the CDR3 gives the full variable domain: DSGVTQTPKHLITATGQRVTLRCSPRSGDLSVYWYQQSLDQGLQFLIQYYNGEERAKGNILERFSAQQFPDLHSELNLSSLELGDSALYFCASSWRLAGGSTDTQYFGPGTRLTVL.

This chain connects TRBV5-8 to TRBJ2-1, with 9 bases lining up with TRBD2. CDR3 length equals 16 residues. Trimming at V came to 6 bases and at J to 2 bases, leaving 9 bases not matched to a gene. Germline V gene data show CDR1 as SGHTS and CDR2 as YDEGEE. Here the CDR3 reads CASNAPAGGPYNEQFF. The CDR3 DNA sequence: TGTGCCAGCAATGCCCCAGCGGGAGGACCCTACAATGAGCAGTTCTTC.

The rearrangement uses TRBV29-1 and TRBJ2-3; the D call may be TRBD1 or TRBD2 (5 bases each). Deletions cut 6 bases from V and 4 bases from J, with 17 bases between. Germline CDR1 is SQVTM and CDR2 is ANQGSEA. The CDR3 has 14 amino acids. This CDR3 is CSVSGSRGADTQYF. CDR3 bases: TGCAGCGTATCAGGCTCACGAGGGGCAGATACGCAGTATTTT.

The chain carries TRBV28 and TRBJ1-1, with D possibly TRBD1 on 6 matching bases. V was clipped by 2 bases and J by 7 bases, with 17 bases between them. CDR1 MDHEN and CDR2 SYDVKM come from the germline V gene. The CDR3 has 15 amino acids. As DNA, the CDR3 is TGTGCCAGCAGTTTAGGTTTGGGGGCCACCATTGAAGCTTTCTTT. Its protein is CASSLGLGATIEAFF.

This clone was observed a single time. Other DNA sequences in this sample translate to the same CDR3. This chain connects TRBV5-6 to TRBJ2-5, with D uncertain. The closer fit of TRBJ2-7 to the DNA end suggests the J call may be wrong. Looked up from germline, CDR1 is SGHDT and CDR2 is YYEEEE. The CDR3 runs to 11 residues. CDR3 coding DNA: TGTGCCAGCAGCTTCAGCTACGAGCAGTACTTC. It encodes CASSFSYEQYF.

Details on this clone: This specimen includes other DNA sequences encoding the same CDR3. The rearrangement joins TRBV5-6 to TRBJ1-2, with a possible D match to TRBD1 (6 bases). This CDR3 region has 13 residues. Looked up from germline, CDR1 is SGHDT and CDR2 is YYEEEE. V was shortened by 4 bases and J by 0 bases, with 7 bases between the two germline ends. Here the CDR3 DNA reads TGTGCCAGCAGCCCAGGGGCTAACTATGGCTACACCTTC. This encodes CASSPGANYGYTF.

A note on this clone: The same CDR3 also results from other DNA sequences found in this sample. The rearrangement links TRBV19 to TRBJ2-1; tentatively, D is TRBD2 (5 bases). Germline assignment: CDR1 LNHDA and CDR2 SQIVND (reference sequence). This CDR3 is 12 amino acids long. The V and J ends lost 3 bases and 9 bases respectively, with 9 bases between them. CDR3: CASSIGGGEQFF. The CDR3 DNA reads TGTGCCAGTAGTATCGGAGGCGGTGAGCAGTTCTTC. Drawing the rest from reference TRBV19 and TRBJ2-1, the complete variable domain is DGGITQSPKYLFRKEGQNVTLSCEQNLNHDAMYWYRQDPGQGLRLIYYSQIVNDFQKGDIAEGYSVSREKKESFPLTVTSAQKNPTAFYLCASSIGGGEQFFGPGTRLTVL.

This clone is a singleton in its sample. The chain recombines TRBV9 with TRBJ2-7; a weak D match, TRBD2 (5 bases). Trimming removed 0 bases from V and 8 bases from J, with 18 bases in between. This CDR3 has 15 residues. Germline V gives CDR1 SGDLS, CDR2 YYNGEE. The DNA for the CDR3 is TGTGCCAGCAGCGTAGGTCCGACTATGTCAGATAAGCAGTACTTC. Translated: CASSVGPTMSDKQYF.

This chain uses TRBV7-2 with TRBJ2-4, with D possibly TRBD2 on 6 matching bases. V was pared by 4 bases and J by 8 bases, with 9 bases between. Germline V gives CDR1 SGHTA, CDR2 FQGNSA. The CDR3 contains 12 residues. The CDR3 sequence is CASSSREYIQYF. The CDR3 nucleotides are TGTGCCAGCAGCTCCCGGGAGTACATTCAGTACTTC.

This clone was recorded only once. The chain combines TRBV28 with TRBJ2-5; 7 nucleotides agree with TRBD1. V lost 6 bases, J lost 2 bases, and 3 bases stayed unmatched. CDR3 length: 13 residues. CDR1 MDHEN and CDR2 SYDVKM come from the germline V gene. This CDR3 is CASSKTGQETQYF. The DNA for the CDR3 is TGTGCCAGCAGCAAGACAGGGCAAGAGACCCAGTACTTC.

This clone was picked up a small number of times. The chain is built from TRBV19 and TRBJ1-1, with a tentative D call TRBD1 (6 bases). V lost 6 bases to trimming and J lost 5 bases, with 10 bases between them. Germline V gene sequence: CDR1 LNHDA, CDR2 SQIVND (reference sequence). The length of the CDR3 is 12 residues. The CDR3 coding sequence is TGTGCCAGTAGCTACAGGGTAACTGAAGCTTTCTTT. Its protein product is CASSYRVTEAFF. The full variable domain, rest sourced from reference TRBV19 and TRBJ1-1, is DGGITQSPKYLFRKEGQNVTLSCEQNLNHDAMYWYRQDPGQGLRLIYYSQIVNDFQKGDIAEGYSVSREKKESFPLTVTSAQKNPTAFYLCASSYRVTEAFFGQGTRLTVV.

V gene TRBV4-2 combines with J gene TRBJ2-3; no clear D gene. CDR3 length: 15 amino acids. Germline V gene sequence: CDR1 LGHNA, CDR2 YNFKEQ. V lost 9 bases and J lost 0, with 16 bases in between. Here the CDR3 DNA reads TGTGCCAGTAACGGGTGGCCCTCTAGCACAGATACGCAGTATTTT. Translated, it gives CASNGWPSSTDTQYF.

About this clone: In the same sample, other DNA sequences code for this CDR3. CDR3 nucleotides: TGTGCCAGCAGCGTAGGAGCCGGGAGCTCCTACGAGCAGTACTTC. Translation: CASSVGAGSSYEQYF. The chain carries TRBV9 and TRBJ2-7; the D gene is possibly TRBD2 (6 bases). The CDR3 contains 15 residues. Germline CDR1 reads SGDLS; CDR2 reads YYNGEE. Between the trimmed V and J ends, which lost 0 bases and 0 bases, there was a span of 10 bases. Supplemented by reference TRBV9 and TRBJ2-7, the full variable domain reads DSGVTQTPKHLITATGQRVTLRCSPRSGDLSVYWYQQSLDQGLQFLIQYYNGEERAKGNILERFSAQQFPDLHSELNLSSLELGDSALYFCASSVGAGSSYEQYFGPGTRLTVT.

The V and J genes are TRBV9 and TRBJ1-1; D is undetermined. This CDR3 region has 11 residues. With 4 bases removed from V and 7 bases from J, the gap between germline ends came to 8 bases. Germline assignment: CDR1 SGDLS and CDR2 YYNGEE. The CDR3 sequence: CASSLTGEAFF. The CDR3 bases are TGTGCCAGCAGCCTTACTGGTGAAGCTTTCTTT.